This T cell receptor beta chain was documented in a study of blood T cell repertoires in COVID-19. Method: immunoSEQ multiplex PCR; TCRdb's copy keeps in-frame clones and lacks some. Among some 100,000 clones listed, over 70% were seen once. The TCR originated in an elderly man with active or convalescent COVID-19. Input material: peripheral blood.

CDR3 residues: CASSYTTGYEAFF. The DNA for the CDR3 is TGCGCCAGCAGCTATACTACAGGGTATGAAGCTTTCTTT. The V gene is TRBV5-1, the J gene TRBJ1-1; maybe TRBD1 (6 bases). CDR1 and CDR2 (germline): SGHRS, YFSETQ. The CDR3 consists of 13 residues. The germline V and J ends were trimmed by 3 bases and 7 bases, with 13 bases remaining between them.